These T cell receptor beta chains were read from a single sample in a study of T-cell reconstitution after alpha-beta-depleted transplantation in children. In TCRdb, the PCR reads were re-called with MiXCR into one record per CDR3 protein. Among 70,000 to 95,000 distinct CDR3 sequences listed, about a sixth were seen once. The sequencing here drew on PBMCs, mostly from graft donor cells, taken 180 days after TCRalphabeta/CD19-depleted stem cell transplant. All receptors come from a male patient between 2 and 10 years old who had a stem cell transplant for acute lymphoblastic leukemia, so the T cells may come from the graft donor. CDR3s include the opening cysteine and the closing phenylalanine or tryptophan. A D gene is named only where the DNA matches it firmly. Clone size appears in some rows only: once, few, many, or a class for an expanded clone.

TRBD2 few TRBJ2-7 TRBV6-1 TGTGCCAGCAGTGGGGGGGGTAGGAGTACCTACGAGCAGTACTTC CASSGGGRSTYEQYF
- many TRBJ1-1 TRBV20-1 TGCAGTGCACCGCTTGGGGGGAGGGGGACTGAAGCTTTCTTT CSAPLGGRGTEAFF
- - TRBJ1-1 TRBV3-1 TGTGCCAGCAGCCAAGCCGCAGTTAACACTGAAGCTTTCTTT CASSQAAVNTEAFF
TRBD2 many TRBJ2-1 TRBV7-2 TGTGCCAGCAGCTTAGTGCGGGGGGGCTTCAATGAGCAGTTCTTC CASSLVRGGFNEQFF
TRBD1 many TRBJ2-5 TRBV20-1 TGCAGTGTCAAACTACCAGGGGGCCAAGAGACCCAGTACTTC CSVKLPGGQETQYF
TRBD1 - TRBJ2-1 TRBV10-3 TGTGCCATCATGGACAGGGGCCAACCTTTGATTAGTTCCCCTGGGACCTACAATGAGCAGTTCTTC CAIMDRGQPLISSPGTYNEQFF
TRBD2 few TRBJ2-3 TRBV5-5 TGTGCCAGCAGCTTGGCCGGGACTAGCGGGGGGACAGATACGCAGTATTTT CASSLAGTSGGTDTQYF
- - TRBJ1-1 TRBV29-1 TGCAGCGTGGGAGGAGGGACTGAAGCTTTCTTT CSVGGGTEAFF
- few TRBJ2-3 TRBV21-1 TGTGCCAGCAGCAAAGTGTTCCCTAGCACAGATACGCAGTATTTT CASSKVFPSTDTQYF
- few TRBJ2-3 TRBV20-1 TGCAGTGCTAGAGATCCGAGCGGTTCTAGCACAGATACGCAGTATTTT CSARDPSGSSTDTQYF
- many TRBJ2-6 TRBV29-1 TGCAGCGTTGTGGTCTCTGGGGCCAACGTCCTGACTTTC CSVVVSGANVLTF
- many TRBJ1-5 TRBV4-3 TGCGCCAGCAGCCAAGAGGTGAGGGGGGCCCAGCCCCAGCATTTT CASSQEVRGAQPQHF
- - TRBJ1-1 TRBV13 TGTGCCAGCAGCTTAGAACCGGGGTACACTGAAGCTTTCTTT CASSLEPGYTEAFF
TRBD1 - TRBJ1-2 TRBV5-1 TGCGCCAGCAGCTCCCTGGACAGGGGCTATGGCTACACCTTC CASSSLDRGYGYTF
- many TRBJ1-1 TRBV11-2 TGTGCCAGCAGCTCAACCCCAGGTGCAGGGCGTAGGTCGAACACTGAAGCTTTCTTT CASSSTPGAGRRSNTEAFF
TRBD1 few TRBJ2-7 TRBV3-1 TGTGCCAGCAGCCAGACGGAACAGGGGGCCGCCTACGAGCAGTACTTC CASSQTEQGAAYEQYF
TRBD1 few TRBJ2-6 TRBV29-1 TGCAGCGTTGAAAAGACGGGACAGGGGGCGGGAGGGGCCAACGTCCTGACTTTC CSVEKTGQGAGGANVLTF
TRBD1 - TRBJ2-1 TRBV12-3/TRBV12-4 TGTGCCAGCAGCGAACCGGGACAGCCATACAATGAGCAGTCCTTC CASSEPGQPYNEQSF
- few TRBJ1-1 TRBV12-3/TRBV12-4 TGTGCCAGCAGTTTAAGTTCCCTGAACACTGAAGCTTTCTTT CASSLSSLNTEAFF
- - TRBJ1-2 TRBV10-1 TGCGCCAGCAGTGGGACTGACAACTATGGCTACACCTTC CASSGTDNYGYTF
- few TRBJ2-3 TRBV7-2 TGTGCCAGCAGCTTATTGGGGGGGACAGCCACAGATACGCAGTATTTT CASSLLGGTATDTQYF
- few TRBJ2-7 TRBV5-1 TGCGCCAGCAGCTTGGGGGGGGCCAATACCTACGAGCAGTACTTC CASSLGGANTYEQYF
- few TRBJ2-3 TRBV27 TGTGCCAGCAGTGACCCGGGACTCAGGATCACAGATACGCAGTATTTT CASSDPGLRITDTQYF
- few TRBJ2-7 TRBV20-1 TGCAGTGCGGCCGGGGGCTACGAGCAGTACTTC CSAAGGYEQYF
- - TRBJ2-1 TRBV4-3 TGCGCCAGCAGCCGCCTCGAGGGGCATGCTTACAATGAGCAGTTCTTC CASSRLEGHAYNEQFF
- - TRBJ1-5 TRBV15 TGTGCCACTAGCAGTGGGACAAGGGGGAGCAATCAGCCCCAGCATTTT CATSSGTRGSNQPQHF